The source of this T cell receptor (beta chain) is a study of early T cells in non-severe SARS-CoV-2 infection (dated by TCRdb to the early 2020s). About the study as a whole: Because TCR sequencing relied on bulk RNA taken from unsorted whole blood, pairing of alpha and beta chains was not possible.

Via the germline V gene, CDR1 is SGHTA and CDR2 FQGNSA. The CDR3 goes from the cysteine to the phenylalanine over 15 residues. Solely the CDR3 DNA is kept, with 45 bases framed from the first base. Unmatched junction bases come to 3, with V trimmed by 0 bases and J by 7 bases. Libraries were constructed by 5' RACE. The data were produced on a NextSeq 500. To correct for sequencing error and PCR bias, the TCR library protocol tagged individual cDNA molecules with unique molecular identifiers. Both TCR alpha and beta chains were sequenced, and tight co-correlation was observed between alpha and beta sequence abundances in each sample. In the authors' own workflow: Decombinator V4 was used to annotate the V gene, J gene and CDR3 of the TCR sequences. Expanded TCRs were defined as changing significantly between any two time points under a Poisson model with p below 0.0001. TCR abundances were normalised to the total number of TCRs sequenced per sample and were expressed as counts per million. MAIT TCRs were defined by TRAV1-2 paired with TRAJ12, TRAJ20 or TRAJ33, and iNKT TCRs by TRAV10 paired with TRAJ18. VDJdb, accessed 1 November 2021, was searched for CMV, EBV and SARS-CoV-2 annotated TCRs, with TCRs annotated for multiple antigens excluded. TCRdb reworked the public reads: Q25 trimming with fastp, MiXCR clone assembly, productive beta chains retained. Each entry is one CDR3 protein sequence, shown with its most common DNA and genes. The V and J calls and clone size are TCRdb's, not the authors'. The sample table lists fewer than 65,000 distinct CDR3 sequences, approximately 5.9% of them with a count of one. The ten largest clones add up to around 3.5% of the sample.

Ten or more counts support this clonotype. Its antigen target is currently unknown. Per-base quality was not reported, and no clone a single base away is much larger than it. A case-control design nested within a healthcare worker cohort in London, UK, was used, with weekly nasopharyngeal swab PCR tests and blood sampling performed. Healthcare workers were recruited between 23 and 31 March 2020, during the week of the UK lockdown, and were followed weekly for up to roughly 15 weeks. What the study reported, not specific to this receptor: VDJdb matching was skewed toward anti-spike CD8 responses, so virus-specific expansions were likely underestimated and private and CD4 specificities were missed.

The sequence links TRBV7-2 to TRBJ1-4, with 9 junctional bases fitting TRBD1. Sequencing used whole blood, obtained at baseline. The sequence was collected from an adult who was a healthcare worker with PCR-confirmed SARS-CoV-2 infection or an uninfected control (not recorded which). The bases are TGTGCCAGCAGCTTAGCGGGACAGGGCGCTGAAAAACTGTTTTTT. Its translation reads: CASSLAGQGAEKLFF. The full variable domain, with segments outside the CDR3 supplied by the reference TRBV7-2 and TRBJ1-4 proteins, appears as GAGVSQSPSNKVTEKGKDVELRCDPISGHTALYWYRQSLGQGLEFLIYFQGNSAPDKSGLPSDRFSAERTGGSVSTLTIQRTQQEDSAVYLCASSLAGQGAEKLFFGSGTQLSVL.